Sequencing of this T cell receptor beta chain was carried out in a study of T cells in Graves' hyperthyroidism and ophthalmopathy. Orbital computed tomography and thyroid ultrasound, together with serum TRAb and thyroxine and clinical symptoms, were used for diagnoses. The study collected blood at first hyperthyroidism diagnosis, before any ophthalmopathy symptoms arose. Trimming left V 2 bases short and J 1 base short, with 12 bases between. From germline, CDR1 is LNHNV and CDR2 YYDKDF (reference sequence). CDR3 length equals 15 residues. Regarding the study as a whole: Ophthalmopathy was distinguished from stable hyperthyroidism by 13 V-J signatures. Most clonotypes expanded in thyroid above 0.001 were likewise present in blood.

In its sample, this clonotype was seen a few times. No antigen is known for it. RNA transcripts were the template for amplifying TCR beta CDR3 regions. A set of HTBI primers served as the primers for a first-round RT-PCR of the TCR CDR3. TCRdb independently ran MiXCR on the multiplex PCR reads; one entry per CDR3 protein. This table has over 700,000 distinct CDR3 sequences, around 20% appearing once. The rearrangement links TRBV15 to TRBJ2-7; TRBD2 is a possible D gene (5 bases). This TCR was sampled from a woman aged 50 to 60 with Graves' hyperthyroidism that later progressed to Graves' ophthalmopathy. Source material: blood. For the CDR3, the DNA is TGTGCCACCAGCAGACCGGGATTGTCGTCCTACGAGCAGTACTTC. This translates into CATSRPGLSSYEQYF. The full variable domain, in which reference TRBV15 and TRBJ2-7 provide the parts outside the CDR3, is DAMVIQNPRYQVTQFGKPVTLSCSQTLNHNVMYWYQQKSSQAPKLLFHYYDKDFNNEADTPDNFQSRRPNTSFCFLDIRSPGLGDTAMYLCATSRPGLSSYEQYFGPGTRLTVT.